This TCR beta chain comes out of a study of OX40 agonist ivuxolimab in advanced cancers. Turning to the study itself: Ivuxolimab was delivered to patients intravenously every 2 weeks at doses spanning 0.01 to 10 mg/kg. Overall study results and limits: At 0.1 to 3.0 mg/kg, clonal expansion of CD4+ and CD8+ blood T cells had occurred by week 6.

Libraries were prepared by immunoSEQ multiplex PCR; TCRdb keeps only in-frame clonotypes and omits some of them. The sample shows around 41,000 clones, approximately 80% of them seen only once. Germline CDR1 reads KGHSH; CDR2 reads LQKENI. CDR3 length: 16 residues. Losses at the gene ends were 2 bases for V and 0 bases for J; bases not matched to a gene: 4. As regards this clone: The antigen is not known.

The sequence was obtained from an adult with an advanced solid tumor such as melanoma, head and neck, liver or kidney cancer. Sequenced material: CD4+ or CD8+ T cells sorted from blood, taken in a trial of the OX40 agonist ivuxolimab. The chain couples TRBV18 to TRBJ2-7; 10 bases align to TRBD1. This CDR3 reads CASSPSRDRGSYEQYF. The CDR3 coding sequence is TGTGCCAGCTCACCAAGCCGGGACAGGGGCTCCTACGAGCAGTACTTC.